The clone carrying this TCR beta chain was detected only once. Its matching antigen is unknown. V lost 0 bases, J lost 8 bases, and 9 bases stayed unmatched. Germline V gene data show CDR1 as SGDLS and CDR2 as YYNGEE. The CDR3 is 16 residues long. This sample was taken from a study of radiation and T cells in renal cell carcinoma. Notes on the study in general: In blood, top tumor clones expanded by 2 weeks, shrinking by 4.

The time point: blood 4 weeks post-SBRT, at nephrectomy. Specified treatment: 15 Gy SBRT to primary tumor, nephrectomy 4 weeks later. Clear cell pathology was present in this patient's renal cell carcinoma. Clones were sequenced by immunoSEQ multiplex PCR, and TCRdb holds only the in-frame ones, with some missing. The sample yields around 180,000 clones, around 89% seen once. The sequence derives from a woman aged 45-65 years with renal cell carcinoma. The rearrangement uses TRBV9 and TRBJ1-4, with 8 bases matching TRBD1. The input for sequencing was blood, taken from a patient whose treatment included radiotherapy and nephrectomy. In nucleotides, the CDR3 is TGTGCCAGCAGCGTAGCTTCCACAGGGGGGAGAGAAAAACTGTTTTTT. This translates into CASSVASTGGREKLFF.